The 27 T cell receptor beta chains listed next were all sequenced from one sample in a study of shared clonotypes between healthy human individuals. Some clones are missing from TCRdb's copy, which holds only in-frame ones; the method was immunoSEQ multiplex PCR. In the table there are approximately 2.1 million clones, 90% to 95% of which are singletons. Material for sequencing was naive CD4+ T cells from PBMCs. Subset described: CD45RA+ positively selected. Source of these receptors: a man aged 18 to 30 in good health. Some clones in this sample may be carry-over from other donors' samples.

The chain is built from TRBV9 and TRBJ2-5, with 9 nucleotides matching TRBD1. Trimming cost V 4 bases and J 3 bases; bases outside gene matches: 7. The CDR3 consists of 15 residues. CDR1 and CDR2 (germline): SGDLS, YYNGEE. The CDR3 protein is CASSKGQGVEETQYF. The CDR3 DNA reads TGTGCCAGCAGCAAGGGACAGGGCGTCGAAGAGACCCAGTACTTC.

The gene calls are TRBV9 and TRBJ2-7; D is perhaps TRBD1 (7 bases). There are 14 residues in the CDR3. Germline CDR1 SGDLS, CDR2 YYNGEE. The V end was cut by 3 bases, the J end by 7 bases, with 17 bases between. The CDR3 protein is CASSARQGRGEQYF. The CDR3, as DNA: TGTGCCAGCAGCGCCCGACAGGGCCGGGGGGAGCAGTACTTC.

The J gene is TRBJ2-3, the V gene TRBV6-4; 14 bases map to TRBD2. Germline V gives CDR1 MRHNA, CDR2 SNTAGT. The length of the CDR3 is 17 residues. Trimming at V came to 3 bases and at J to 8 bases, leaving 10 bases not matched to a gene. CDR3 loop: CASSEGLAGVTTATQYF. The CDR3 DNA sequence: TGTGCCAGCAGTGAGGGACTAGCGGGAGTCACCACGGCTACGCAGTATTTT.

In its sample, this clone was seen once. V is TRBV4-1 and J is TRBJ1-3; no firm D call. The length of the CDR3 is 16 residues. Per the germline V gene, CDR1 is MGHRA and CDR2 is YSYEKL. The ends were cut back, 0 bases at V and 1 base at J, with 10 bases in the middle. The DNA for the CDR3 is TGCGCCAGCAGCCAAGATCCCGGCGGATCTGGAAACACCATATATTTT. Its protein product is CASSQDPGGSGNTIYF.

The chain combines TRBV7-2 with TRBJ1-1; 7 nucleotides match TRBD1. With 5 bases clipped from V and 0 bases from J, the junction kept 6 bases outside the gene matches. Per germline, CDR1 SGHTA and CDR2 FQGNSA. CDR3 length: 15 amino acids. The CDR3 loop reads CASSARTGMNTEAFF. The CDR3 bases are TGTGCCAGCAGCGCCCGGACAGGCATGAACACTGAAGCTTTCTTT.

The chain couples TRBV2 to TRBJ2-7; D gene uncertain. Trimming took 11 bases from V and 6 from J, leaving 20 bases between them. The CDR3 has 13 amino acids. CDR1 is SNHLY, CDR2 FYNNEI, per germline. The CDR3 bases are TGTGCCCTCCTCATCGAAGGATCTCTCGAGCAGTACTTC. Translated, it gives CALLIEGSLEQYF.

V and J are TRBV29-1 and TRBJ2-1; maybe TRBD2 (5 bases). Trimming cost V 5 bases and J 2 bases, with 13 bases left between them. The CDR3 extends over 14 amino acids. Germline-derived CDR1 and CDR2 are SQVTM and ANQGSEA. The CDR3 spells CSVQADRAYNEQFF. CDR3 DNA sequence: TGCAGCGTTCAAGCGGATAGGGCCTACAATGAGCAGTTCTTC.

V gene TRBV19 combines with J gene TRBJ2-3, with 8 bases aligning to TRBD2. The length of the CDR3 is 14 residues. CDR1 is LNHDA, CDR2 SQIVND, per germline (reference sequence). V was clipped by 7 bases and J by 2 bases; unmatched bases: 5. The CDR3 sequence: CASTDSGNTDTQYF. The DNA of the CDR3 is TGTGCCAGTACGGATAGCGGGAACACAGATACGCAGTATTTT.

The rearrangement links TRBV5-1 to TRBJ1-1; D may be TRBD1 (5 bases). CDR1 is SGHRS, CDR2 YFSETQ, per germline. This CDR3 has 16 amino acids. The germline V and J ends were trimmed by 4 bases and 0 bases, with 16 bases remaining between them. CDR3 protein: CASSPRDVLLNTEAFF. DNA of the CDR3: TGCGCCAGCAGCCCAAGGGACGTTTTACTGAACACTGAAGCTTTCTTT.

The chain combines TRBV5-1 with TRBJ1-4; D perhaps matches TRBD1 (6 bases). Germline CDR1 reads SGHRS; CDR2 reads YFSETQ. The CDR3 sequence is 15 residues long. V was cut by 2 bases and J by 8 bases, with 16 bases left in between. The CDR3 DNA sequence: TGCGCCAGCAGCTTCGCGGCCAGGGGTGGAGAAAAACTGTTTTTT. It codes for CASSFAARGGEKLFF.

This clone was seen a single time. The genes are TRBV7-9 and TRBJ2-7; unclear D gene. Germline CDR1 and CDR2: SEHNR and FQNEAQ (reference sequence). The CDR3 runs to 14 residues. V shed 1 base and J shed 3 bases, with 10 bases lying between them. The CDR3 DNA reads as TGTGCCAGCAGCTTAGGACAAGCATTCTACGAGCAGTACTTC. The encoded protein is CASSLGQAFYEQYF.

About this clone: Additional DNA sequences in this sample encode the identical CDR3. This chain's CDR3 is CASSTGTDYGYTF. CDR3 DNA sequence: TGTGCCAGCAGCACCGGGACGGACTATGGCTACACCTTC. The rearrangement uses TRBV9 and TRBJ1-2; tentative D call: TRBD1 (5 bases). This CDR3 comprises 13 residues. Deletions cut 4 bases from V and 3 bases from J, with 10 bases between. CDR1 is SGDLS and CDR2 is YYNGEE in the germline V gene.

V usage is TRBV30 and J usage is TRBJ2-4, with a weak D call TRBD1 (6 bases). The CDR3 consists of 15 residues. CDR1 is GTSNPN and CDR2 is SVGIG in the germline V gene (reference sequence). Trimming shortened V by 2 bases and J by 0 bases, and 11 bases separated the two germline ends. The CDR3 loop is CAWSPDSVAKNIQYF. The CDR3, as DNA: TGTGCCTGGAGTCCGGACAGCGTAGCCAAAAACATTCAGTACTTC.

The gene calls are TRBV19 and TRBJ1-5; 10 positions match TRBD1. Trimming cost V 3 bases and J 7 bases; bases outside gene matches: 18. Germline V lookup: CDR1 LNHDA, CDR2 SQIVND (reference sequence). The CDR3 consists of 19 residues. In DNA form, the CDR3 reads TGTGCCAGTAGTATTGAATGGGACAGGGGCCCGAGGGTGGTCCAGCCCCAGCATTTT. This encodes CASSIEWDRGPRVVQPQHF.

V gene TRBV5-6 combines with J gene TRBJ2-5; D possibly corresponds to TRBD1 (6 bases). CDR1 and CDR2 (germline): SGHDT, YYEEEE. This CDR3 is built from 14 residues. V lost 4 bases and J 1 base, leaving 11 bases between the germline ends. CDR3 region: CASSLADSQETQYF. The CDR3 bases are TGTGCCAGCAGCCTCGCGGACAGCCAAGAGACCCAGTACTTC.

The chain employs TRBV5-4 and TRBJ2-7, with 7 bases aligning to TRBD1. The CDR3 spans 15 residues. V lost 4 bases to trimming and J lost 3 bases; unmatched junction nucleotides: 10. Germline values: CDR1 SGHNT, CDR2 YYREEE (reference sequence). The CDR3 protein is CASSHSGQADYEQYF. CDR3 nucleotides: TGTGCCAGCAGCCATTCCGGACAGGCGGACTACGAGCAGTACTTC.

The gene calls are TRBV6-6 and TRBJ2-7, with a weak D call TRBD1 (7 bases). Germline V CDR1 and CDR2: MNHNY, SVGAGI (reference sequence). The CDR3 runs to 16 residues. Between the trimmed V and J ends, which lost 0 bases and 1 base, there was a span of 13 bases. CDR3 protein: CASSYSPGGSSYEQYF. CDR3 nucleotide sequence: TGTGCCAGCAGTTACTCGCCAGGGGGGTCTTCCTACGAGCAGTACTTC.

The chain employs TRBV23-1 and TRBJ1-1; the D gene is possibly TRBD1 (5 bases). TRBV23-1 is an open reading frame, and its role is uncertain. The germline V and J ends were trimmed by 2 bases and 11 bases, with 15 bases remaining between them. The CDR3 has 13 residues. The CDR3 DNA is TGCGCCAGCAGTCAAGATTTGGGAGGGGACGCTTTCTTT. Translation gives CASSQDLGGDAFF.

The chain combines TRBV28 with TRBJ1-2; perhaps TRBD1 as D (6 bases). The germline V gene has CDR1 MDHEN and CDR2 SYDVKM. This CDR3 spans 15 amino acids. Between the trimmed V and J ends, which lost 6 bases and 5 bases, there was a span of 19 bases. The CDR3 region is CASRGTGSFGYGYTF. The CDR3 DNA follows: TGTGCCAGCAGGGGAACAGGGTCTTTTGGGTATGGCTACACCTTC.

The chain joins TRBV9 to TRBJ1-6; 8 nucleotides match TRBD1. Germline CDR1 reads SGDLS; CDR2 reads YYNGEE. The CDR3 is 14 residues long. The ends lost 4 bases at V and 10 bases at J; junction bases unmatched: 7. The CDR3 region has the DNA TGTGCCAGCAGCCCCGGACAGGGCGAATCACCCCTCCACTTT. This codes for CASSPGQGESPLHF. The full variable domain, rest sourced from reference TRBV9 and TRBJ1-6, is DSGVTQTPKHLITATGQRVTLRCSPRSGDLSVYWYQQSLDQGLQFLIQYYNGEERAKGNILERFSAQQFPDLHSELNLSSLELGDSALYFCASSPGQGESPLHFGNGTRLTVT.

The gene calls are TRBV6-5 and TRBJ1-1; 8 bases are shared with TRBD1. J gave up 2 bases and V 2 bases, and 4 bases lay outside the gene matches. There are 15 residues in the CDR3. Germline values: CDR1 MNHEY, CDR2 SVGAGI. CDR3 sequence (DNA): TGTGCCAGCAGTTACACGGGACAGGTCAACACTGAAGCTTTCTTT. This translates into CASSYTGQVNTEAFF.

This chain connects TRBV11-3 to TRBJ2-5; D perhaps matches TRBD2 (6 bases). The germline CDR1 and CDR2 sequences are SGHNT and YENEEA. The CDR3 spans 15 residues. The V and J ends lost 5 bases and 2 bases respectively, with 15 bases between them. The CDR3 loop reads CASSPGGVEQETQYF. The CDR3 coding sequence is TGTGCCAGCAGCCCCGGAGGGGTAGAACAAGAGACCCAGTACTTC. The full variable domain, completed using reference TRBV11-3 and TRBJ2-5, is EAGVVQSPRYKIIEKKQPVAFWCNPISGHNTLYWYLQNLGQGPELLIRYENEEAVDDSQLPKDRFSAERLKGVDSTLKIQPAELGDSAVYLCASSPGGVEQETQYFGPGTRLLVL.

This rearrangement joins TRBV27 to TRBJ2-7; the match to TRBD1 covers 10 bases. Losses at the gene ends were 5 bases for V and 5 bases for J; bases not matched to a gene: 18. In germline, CDR1 is MNHEY, CDR2 SMNVEV (reference sequence). CDR3 size: 18 residues. CDR3 sequence (DNA): TGTGCCAGCAGTCAGGGACAGGGGTTCGGCGCGGGAGTCCACGAGCAGTACTTC. Protein product: CASSQGQGFGAGVHEQYF.

The genes are TRBV19 and TRBJ2-7; D is unresolved. The CDR3 length is 16 residues. Germline CDR1 LNHDA, CDR2 SQIVND (reference sequence). With 4 bases removed from V and 4 bases from J, the gap between germline ends came to 20 bases. This CDR3 reads CASSTLGPRNLYEQYF. CDR3 coding DNA: TGTGCCAGTAGTACCCTGGGCCCGAGAAACCTATACGAGCAGTACTTC.

The chain carries TRBV28 and TRBJ1-1, with D tentatively TRBD1 (5 bases). Trimming took 11 bases from V and 1 from J, leaving 11 bases between them. Germline V gives CDR1 MDHEN, CDR2 SYDVKM. The CDR3 covers 12 residues. In DNA form, the CDR3 reads TGTGCCGGAAGACAGAGGAACACTGAAGCTTTCTTT. Translating gives CAGRQRNTEAFF.

The chain couples TRBV6-6 to TRBJ2-7, with D unclear. The CDR3 spans 15 residues. Per germline, CDR1 MNHNY and CDR2 SVGAGI (reference sequence). Trimming cost V 5 bases and J 0 bases, with 14 bases left between them. CDR3 sequence reads: CASSLSATSSYEQYF. In DNA form, the CDR3 reads TGTGCCAGCAGTCTCAGCGCGACGAGCTCCTACGAGCAGTACTTC.

The gene calls are TRBV30 and TRBJ2-3, with 11 bases identical to TRBD1. V shed 3 bases, J shed 5 bases, and the junction held 10 bases outside the gene matches. Germline values: CDR1 GTSNPN, CDR2 SVGIG (reference sequence). The CDR3 sequence is 16 residues long. The CDR3 sequence is CAWSEPGTGGGDTQYF. The CDR3 DNA reads as TGTGCCTGGAGCGAACCCGGGACAGGGGGAGGAGATACGCAGTATTTT.